This T cell receptor (beta chain) comes out of a study of spatial heterogeneity in lung cancer. The time point here: sample taken at primary tumor resection. Untreated early-stage non-small cell lung cancer patients, roughly 75 in total, were the donors. Material for sequencing was whole RNA from tumor, nontumor lung or frozen PBMC, left unsorted. Points from the study as a whole: Tumoral mutation counts were tracked by counts of expanded intratumoral alpha and beta TCRs.

The library protocol tagged each TCR cDNA with a unique molecular identifier. MiXCR, run by TCRdb on the 5' RACE reads, gives a single entry per CDR3 protein. This sample has thousands of distinct CDR3 sequences, with 1% to 1.5% found just once. The CDR3 sequence is 13 residues long. Germline loops: CDR1 GTSNPN, CDR2 SVGIG (reference sequence). Losses at the gene ends were 5 bases for V and 3 bases for J; bases not matched to a gene: 7. This clonotype has at least ten counts. No antigen is known for it. The specimen was lung tumor tissue, collected at surgery. V usage is TRBV30 and J usage is TRBJ2-7; TRBD2 agrees at 7 bases. The TCR was taken from a male donor with early-stage non-small cell lung cancer. The CDR3 DNA sequence: TGTGCCTGGTGTTCAGCGGGACGCTACGAGCAGTACTTC. As protein: CAWCSAGRYEQYF.